A single sample is the source of the 12 T cell receptor beta chains below, sequenced in a study of cytomegalovirus exposure and HLA in healthy donors. Use of 60 Vbeta and 13 Jbeta primers characterized the PCR. The repertoire was sequenced with immunoSEQ multiplex PCR; TCRdb's copy has only in-frame clones and lacks some. The repertoire holds 120,000 or so clones, with approximately 78% as singletons. The material sequenced was PBMCs. These TCRs come from a man aged 25-40 years in good health and CMV-seropositive.

CDR3 residues: CASFKGTDGYTF. The CDR3 nucleotides read TGTGCCAGCTTCAAAGGGACAGACGGCTACACCTTC. The J gene is TRBJ1-2, the V gene TRBV28, with 7 bases that match TRBD1. This CDR3 comprises 12 residues. Germline CDR1 and CDR2: MDHEN and SYDVKM. V lost 8 bases, J lost 8 bases, and 8 bases stayed unmatched.

The CDR3 loop reads CASRPAGLNLDEQFF. The CDR3 region has the DNA TGTGCCAGCAGGCCCGCCGGACTCAATCTCGACGAGCAGTTCTTC. V usage is TRBV28 and J usage is TRBJ2-1, with D possibly TRBD2 on 5 matching bases. CDR3 length: 15 residues. The germline CDR1 and CDR2 sequences are MDHEN and SYDVKM. The ends were cut back, 6 bases at V and 10 bases at J, with 22 bases in the middle. Complete variable domain (other parts from reference TRBV28 and TRBJ2-1): DVKVTQSSRYLVKRTGEKVFLECVQDMDHENMFWYRQDPGLGLRLIYFSYDVKMKEKGDIPEGYSVSREKKERFSLILESASTNQTSMYLCASRPAGLNLDEQFFGPGTRLTVL.

The rearrangement uses TRBV5-1 and TRBJ2-7, with 9 bases lining up with TRBD1. Per germline, CDR1 SGHRS and CDR2 YFSETQ. With V trimmed by 4 bases and J by 3 bases, 2 bases remained unmatched. The CDR3 covers 13 residues. The DNA of the CDR3 is TGCGCCAGCAGCGGGGGACAGGGCTACGAGCAGTACTTC. It translates to CASSGGQGYEQYF.

This clone was counted once. The chain couples TRBV29-1 to TRBJ2-7; D might be TRBD1 (6 bases). V was clipped by 6 bases and J by 0 bases, with 21 bases between them. Germline V gives CDR1 SQVTM, CDR2 ANQGSEA. CDR3 length: 16 residues. The CDR3 DNA sequence: TGCAGCGTGACAGGCTCCTGGGGTCTTCGCTCCTACGAGCAGTACTTC. Its protein is CSVTGSWGLRSYEQYF.

The V call is TRBV11-2, the J call TRBJ1-1, with D perhaps matching TRBD1 (6 bases). V was clipped by 8 bases and J by 8 bases, with 15 bases between them. CDR3 length: 12 residues. Germline V gene lookup returns CDR1 SGHAT and CDR2 FQNNGV. The CDR3 DNA follows: TGTGCCAGCCGGGCAGGGGCCCCCGAAGCTTTCTTT. Translation gives CASRAGAPEAFF.

The V and J genes are TRBV6-5 and TRBJ2-1; 7 bases are a match to TRBD2. Trimming cost V 11 bases and J 7 bases; bases outside gene matches: 8. Per germline, CDR1 MNHEY and CDR2 SVGAGI. The CDR3 has 12 amino acids. The CDR3 loop reads CACSSGLNEQFF. For the CDR3, the DNA is TGTGCCTGCTCTAGCGGACTAAATGAGCAGTTCTTC.

The V gene is TRBV6-1, the J gene TRBJ2-4; 9 bases are a match to TRBD1. The germline gives CDR1 MNHNS, CDR2 SASEGT. The CDR3 covers 14 residues. V lost 10 bases, J lost 1 base, and 5 bases stayed unmatched. In DNA, the CDR3 is TGTGCCACTAGGACAGGGGAGGCCAAAAACATTCAGTACTTC. Protein sequence: CATRTGEAKNIQYF.

This sequence joins TRBV19 and TRBJ1-5, with 9 positions matching TRBD1. This CDR3 region has 15 residues. CDR1 and CDR2 (germline): LNHDA, SQIVND (reference sequence). The V gene end was trimmed by 10 bases and the J gene end by 5 bases; junction bases not matched to a gene: 12. The CDR3 coding sequence is TGTGCCACCCGAGCCGGGGACAGGGTTTATCAGCCCCAGCATTTT. It encodes CATRAGDRVYQPQHF.

The rearrangement joins TRBV30 to TRBJ2-7; 8 nucleotides align to TRBD1. The CDR3 has 14 residues. The germline gives CDR1 GTSNPN, CDR2 SVGIG (reference sequence). After removal of 0 bases from V and 5 bases from J, the junction contained 6 bases not matched to a gene. The CDR3 DNA is TGTGCCTGGAGTGTATCAGGGGGCGAGGACGAGCAGTACTTC. The encoded protein is CAWSVSGGEDEQYF.

The chain links TRBV7-2 to TRBJ2-5; D perhaps matches TRBD2 (5 bases). V shed 1 base and J shed 6 bases, with 15 bases lying between them. CDR1 and CDR2 from the germline V gene are SGHTA and FQGNSA. CDR3 length: 15 residues. The DNA for the CDR3 is TGTGCCAGCAGCTTAGATGGTGGAGGTCGAAAGACCCAGTACTTC. Its protein is CASSLDGGGRKTQYF.

This chain links TRBV6-5 with TRBJ2-1; D might be TRBD2 (5 bases). The length of the CDR3 is 13 residues. The germline CDR1 and CDR2 sequences are MNHEY and SVGAGI. Trimming took 6 bases from V and 7 from J, leaving 13 bases between them. CDR3 region: CASSSNSVNEQFF. DNA for the CDR3: TGTGCCAGCAGCTCCAATAGCGTGAATGAGCAGTTCTTC.

This clone was found once. The CDR3 loop is CASSFPGVRNQPQHF. Here the CDR3 DNA reads TGTGCCAGCAGTTTCCCCGGGGTCCGAAATCAGCCCCAGCATTTT. The gene calls are TRBV28 and TRBJ1-5, with no clear D. Germline V CDR1 and CDR2: MDHEN, SYDVKM. Trimming stripped 3 bases from V and 4 bases from J, with 13 bases between. The CDR3 runs 15 residues.